The table lists the clone carrying this T cell receptor beta chain with a few counts. Its target is unknown. The isolated RNA, all of it, was reverse transcribed, so expressed TCRB transcripts were what got sequenced. Only in-frame clones appear in the TCRdb table, and some are missing; sequencing was by immunoSEQ multiplex PCR. Among approximately 730,000 clones, around an eighth were seen once, and the ten largest hold approximately 0.022%. Over 95% purity was reached by all sorted populations. The data were taken from a study of beta chain features in type 1 diabetes. The study's findings and limits: Any HLA-type effect on TCRB rearrangement remained unresolved here. Insertions at VDJ junctions were less frequent in type 1 diabetes patients. These patients also deleted more nucleotides at the same junctions. All four CD4+ subsets from Type 1 diabetes patients carried moderately but significantly shorter TCRB CDR3s.

The V gene's germline CDR1 is SGHNT and CDR2 YENEEA. The CDR3 has 15 residues. Trimming took 3 bases from V and 5 from J, leaving 13 bases between them. The sequence derives from a man aged 18 to 35 with type 1 diabetes. The specimen sequenced was naive CD4+ T cells from blood. This chain joins TRBV11-3 and TRBJ2-2; TRBD2 might be the D (5 bases). CDR3 DNA sequence: TGTGCCAGCAGCTTGTCAGGAGGTTGGACCGGGGAGCTGTTTTTT. Translated, it gives CASSLSGGWTGELFF.